This T cell receptor (beta chain) was found in a study of vaccination effects on CD4 cells after COVID-19. For the study at large: Participants completed two doses of the BNT162b2 or mRNA-1273 vaccine.

This CDR3 is built from 14 residues. Germline V gene lookup returns CDR1 SGHRS and CDR2 YFSETQ. Trimming took off 0 bases at V and 7 bases at J, with 13 bases between the two ends. Under the ViraFEST assay, PBMC were stimulated with viral peptide pools so that antigen-specific CD4+ T cells expanded. Sequencing was performed afterwards. CD4+ T cell isolation took place after 10 days of culture. TCRdb keeps only in-frame clones here, not all; method: immunoSEQ multiplex PCR. In the table there are approximately 82,000 clones, approximately 74% of which are singletons. As to this clone: Its antigen remains unknown.

Sample: CD4+ T cells from PBMCs cultured with HCoV-229E spike peptides, taken before COVID-19 vaccination. The chain is built from TRBV5-1 and TRBJ1-2, with a weak D call TRBD1 (6 bases). The TCR originated in a human donor who received a COVID-19 vaccine. This CDR3 is CASSLVTGAGGYTF. The CDR3, as DNA: TGCGCCAGCAGCTTGGTCACGGGGGCTGGTGGCTACACCTTC. The full variable domain, its missing parts supplied by reference TRBV5-1 and TRBJ1-2, is KAGVTQTPRYLIKTRGQQVTLSCSPISGHRSVSWYQQTPGQGLQFLFEYFSETQRNKGNFPGRFSGRQFSNSRSEMNVSTLELGDSALYLCASSLVTGAGGYTFGSGTRLTVV.